This T cell receptor beta chain derives from a study of T cell responses to AZD1222 COVID-19 vaccine. Profiling relied on immunoSEQ multiplex PCR, and the TCRdb table lists in-frame clones only, not all of them. The sample shows approximately 74,000 clones, roughly 88% of them seen only once. The ends were cut back, 5 bases at V and 8 bases at J, with 13 bases in the middle. The CDR3 spans 12 residues. Germline loops: CDR1 SGHRS, CDR2 YFSETQ. Source: peripheral blood, taken on day 0 of AZD1222 vaccination. The V and J genes are TRBV5-1 and TRBJ1-2, with unresolved D. This TCR was recovered from an adult in good health. As DNA, the CDR3 is TGCGCCAGCAGTCTCGAAAGTAGCGGCTACACCTTC. Translated, it gives CASSLESSGYTF.